This is a list of T cell receptor beta chains from one sample in a study of blood T cell repertoires in COVID-19. Assay used: immunoSEQ multiplex PCR; TCRdb lists only in-frame clones, some missing. The sample gives around 180,000 clones, approximately 90% of which show up once; 25% to 30% is in the top ten. Source material: peripheral blood. Source of these receptors: a man aged 60-69 years with acute or convalescent COVID-19. Both conserved end residues are part of each CDR3. A D gene is named only where the DNA matches it firmly. Some rows mark clone size as missing; the rest say once, few, many or name a class of expanded clone.

D gene	V gene	clone size	CDR3 length	J gene	CDR3 DNA	CDR3 protein
TRBD1	TRBV27	few	14	TRBJ1-1	TGTGCCAGCAGTTTCCGGGACAGGGGCACTGAAGCTTTCTTT	CASSFRDRGTEAFF
-	TRBV27	-	14	TRBJ1-1	TGTGCCAGCAGTTTTATGTCGAGGGGGACTGAAGCTTTCTTT	CASSFMSRGTEAFF
TRBD2	TRBV6-1	-	16	TRBJ2-7	TGTGCCAGCAGTGGGGGCGGGGGAGGGGCGCGTACCGAGCAGTACTTC	CASSGGGGGARTEQYF
TRBD1	TRBV11-3	-	17	TRBJ1-1	TGTGCCAGCAGCTTAAGTCTAACAGGGGAGAGTAACACTGAAGCTTTCTTT	CASSLSLTGESNTEAFF
TRBD2	TRBV5-1	-	14	TRBJ2-7	TGCGCCAGCAGCGTAGCGGGAGGGCCCTACGAGCAGTACTTC	CASSVAGGPYEQYF
-	TRBV6-4	-	13	TRBJ1-5	TGTGCCAGCAGTGAAGGGAGGAATCAGCCCCAGCATTTT	CASSEGRNQPQHF
-	TRBV6-5	-	13	TRBJ1-2	TGTGCCAGCAGGTCTGGACAGAACTATGGCTACACCTTC	CASRSGQNYGYTF
-	TRBV7-9	-	14	TRBJ1-1	TGTGCCAGCAGCTTAGGGGGGCCTTCCCGGGAAGCTTTCTTT	CASSLGGPSREAFF
TRBD1	TRBV24-1	-	15	TRBJ2-5	TGTGCCACCAGTGGCAAGACAGGGGCCCAAGAGACCCAGTACTTC	CATSGKTGAQETQYF
TRBD2	TRBV5-1	-	14	TRBJ2-2	TGCGCCAGCAGCTTCGCGGGGGGGACCGGGGAGCTGTTTTTT	CASSFAGGTGELFF
-	TRBV12-3/TRBV12-4	-	13	TRBJ1-2	TGTGCCAGCAGGCCTAGGTCCCACTATGGCTACACCTTC	CASRPRSHYGYTF
-	TRBV7-9	-	15	TRBJ1-4	TGTGCCAGCAGGAACTCGGGGGGGGCGCAAGAAAAACTGTTTTTT	CASRNSGGAQEKLFF
-	TRBV18	few	16	TRBJ1-1	TGTGCCAGCTCACCAATGCGTTTGGGACACAACACTGAAGCTTTCTTT	CASSPMRLGHNTEAFF
-	TRBV5-1	once	13	TRBJ2-1	TGCGCCAGCAGCCCGAGGCAGGGCGATGAGCAGTTCTTC	CASSPRQGDEQFF
-	TRBV2	-	15	TRBJ1-6	TGTGCCAGCAGTGAAGAACGGGGGAAAAATTCACCCCTCCACTTT	CASSEERGKNSPLHF
-	TRBV6-6	-	16	TRBJ2-3	TGTGCCAGCAGCCTGCGACTAGCTGGGGGCCCAGATACGCAGTATTTT	CASSLRLAGGPDTQYF
-	TRBV27	-	15	TRBJ1-6	TGTGCCAGCAGTATTCTCGGGTCCTATAATTCACCCCTCCACTTT	CASSILGSYNSPLHF
-	TRBV10-2	-	13	TRBJ2-3	TGCGCCAGCAGTGAGAACAGGCAAGATACGCAGTATTTT	CASSENRQDTQYF
TRBD1	TRBV19	-	16	TRBJ1-1	TGTGCCAGTAGTATGCTGGGCGGACAGGGGAGCGCTGAAGCTTTCTTT	CASSMLGGQGSAEAFF
TRBD2	TRBV7-9	-	15	TRBJ2-5	TGTGCCAGCAGCTTAGGACTAGCGGGTCAAGAGACCCAGTACTTC	CASSLGLAGQETQYF
TRBD1	TRBV5-6	-	14	TRBJ1-3	TGTGCCAGCAGCTTGGGACAGGGGAGAAACACCATATATTTT	CASSLGQGRNTIYF
TRBD1	TRBV27	-	13	TRBJ2-7	TGTGCCAGCTCACCGGGACAGGGAAACGAGCAGTACTTC	CASSPGQGNEQYF
TRBD1	TRBV24-1	-	15	TRBJ2-5	TGTGCCACCAGTGATTTGAGGGACAGACAAGAGACCCAGTACTTC	CATSDLRDRQETQYF
-	TRBV7-8	once	17	TRBJ1-1	TGTGCCAGCAGCCCACCCCTTCGGGGGGGGATGAACACTGAAGCTTTCTTT	CASSPPLRGGMNTEAFF
-	TRBV27	once	14	TRBJ1-2	TGTGCCAGCAGCTCCTCAACAGGGCGGTATGGCTACACCTTC	CASSSSTGRYGYTF
-	TRBV23-1	-	19	TRBJ1-6	TGCGCCAGCAGTCAATCCCGGACATTATGGAGCTCCTATAATTCACCCCTCCACTTT	CASSQSRTLWSSYNSPLHF
-	TRBV19	-	18	TRBJ1-3	TGTGCCAGTACCGACGGGGCAGGGGCCCCTCCTTCTGGAAACACCATATATTTT	CASTDGAGAPPSGNTIYF
-	TRBV30	-	14	TRBJ1-1	TGTGCCTGGAGTGTAGCGGGGGGAGGGACTGAAGCTTTCTTT	CAWSVAGGGTEAFF
-	TRBV5-1	once	13	TRBJ2-2	TGCGCCAGCAGCTTCGTCTCGGCCGGGGAGCTGTTTTTT	CASSFVSAGELFF
-	TRBV7-2	-	12	TRBJ2-3	TGTGCCAGCAGCTTCTTTTTGGATACGCAGTATTTT	CASSFFLDTQYF
-	TRBV7-2	-	17	TRBJ1-4	TGTGCCAGCAGCTTAGAACCGCCGTCGGTCGGAGATGAAAAACTGTTTTTT	CASSLEPPSVGDEKLFF
-	TRBV10-1	-	14	TRBJ1-1	TGCGCCTGCACGGCGGGGACGGGGAACACTGAAGCTTTCTTT	CACTAGTGNTEAFF
TRBD2	TRBV5-1	once	17	TRBJ2-5	TGCGCCAGCAGCTTGGTTAGCGGGGGGGCTAAGGGAGAGACCCAGTACTTC	CASSLVSGGAKGETQYF
-	TRBV20-1	-	11	TRBJ1-2	TGCAGTGCTAGGACAGGAAATGGCTACACCTTC	CSARTGNGYTF
-	TRBV27	-	12	TRBJ1-1	TGTGCCAGCTACAGGGAGTACACTGAAGCTTTCTTT	CASYREYTEAFF
-	TRBV29-1	-	12	TRBJ1-1	TGCAGCGTTAGACCGGGGGACACTGAAGCTTTCTTT	CSVRPGDTEAFF
TRBD1	TRBV9	-	14	TRBJ1-4	TGTGCCAGCGGCTCCGGGACAGGGAGGGAAAAACTGTTTTTT	CASGSGTGREKLFF
TRBD1	TRBV4-2	once	16	TRBJ1-2	TGTGCCAGCAGCCAGAAATCCGGGACAGGGGGCTATGGCTACACCTTC	CASSQKSGTGGYGYTF
TRBD1	TRBV30	-	16	TRBJ1-2	TGTGCCTGGAGTCTCGTCCACAGGGGAGTCGACTATGGCTACACCTTC	CAWSLVHRGVDYGYTF
TRBD2	TRBV5-4	-	16	TRBJ2-1	TGTGCCAGCGAGCGGGGACTAGCGGGAGGCAACAATGAGCAGTTCTTC	CASERGLAGGNNEQFF
-	TRBV6-1	-	12	TRBJ1-4	TGTGCCAGCAGTGAATTGGGACAAAGACTGTTTTTT	CASSELGQRLFF
-	TRBV5-8	-	14	TRBJ1-2	TGTGCCAGCAGACCCGGCCAGGCGTTCTGGGGCTACACCTTC	CASRPGQAFWGYTF
-	TRBV19	once	15	TRBJ2-3	TGTGCCAGTAGCCCGGGTATTCCTAGCACAGATACGCAGTATTTT	CASSPGIPSTDTQYF
TRBD1	TRBV6-5	-	13	TRBJ1-2	TGTGCCAGCAGGAAGACAGGGTACTTTGGCTACACCTTC	CASRKTGYFGYTF
-	TRBV27	-	19	TRBJ2-3	TGTGCCAGCAGTTTATACACTCCGGGAACTGTAGGTGGGACAGATACGCAGTATTTT	CASSLYTPGTVGGTDTQYF
-	TRBV5-5	-	12	TRBJ1-2	TGTGCCAGCAGCTTGGAACGGTATGGCTACACCTTC	CASSLERYGYTF
-	TRBV5-6	-	13	TRBJ1-2	TGTGCCAGCAGCTTGAGCAGGATCTATGGAGGGACCTTC	CASSLSRIYGGTF
TRBD2	TRBV7-9	-	19	TRBJ2-7	TGTGCCAGCAGCTTATTCTCTTCGGTAGCGGGAGTAGTTTCCTACGAGCAGTACTTC	CASSLFSSVAGVVSYEQYF
-	TRBV24-1	once	13	TRBJ2-7	TGTGCCACCAGTGGAGGAAGCTCCTACGAGCAGTACTTC	CATSGGSSYEQYF